Following are 32 T cell receptor beta chains from one sample sequenced in a study of T cell responses to AZD1222 COVID-19 vaccine. Produced via immunoSEQ multiplex PCR; TCRdb's table is partial and in-frame only. The repertoire includes about 76,000 clones, around nine tenths of them detected once, and 11% sits in the top ten. The source was peripheral blood, collected on day 0 of AZD1222 vaccination. The receptors shown here come from an adult in good health.

The chain employs TRBV7-6 and TRBJ1-5; D uncertain. The CDR3 has 16 amino acids. Germline CDR1 reads SGHVS; CDR2 reads FNYEAQ. The germline V and J ends were trimmed by 3 bases and 2 bases, with 14 bases remaining between them. The CDR3 loop is CASSLKRERGNQPQHF. CDR3 nucleotides: TGTGCCAGCAGCTTGAAAAGGGAAAGGGGCAATCAGCCCCAGCATTTT.

This chain joins TRBV10-3 and TRBJ2-7, with D unresolved. The CDR3 consists of 12 residues. The V end lost 10 bases, the J end lost 2 bases, and 12 bases lay between the germline ends. CDR1 and CDR2 (germline): ENHRY, SYGVKD. The CDR3 nucleotides are TGTGCCACCGCCCTGACCGCCTACGAGCAGTACTTC. The encoded protein is CATALTAYEQYF.

This rearrangement joins TRBV24-1 to TRBJ2-5; 11 bases map to TRBD2. With 8 bases clipped from V and 5 bases from J, the junction kept 6 bases outside the gene matches. The CDR3 has 14 amino acids. Germline CDR1 is KGHDR and CDR2 is SFDVKD. DNA for the CDR3: TGTGCCACCACCGGGACTAGCGGTAGGGAGACCCAGTACTTC. Encoded protein: CATTGTSGRETQYF.

This clone has just one count. V and J are TRBV7-9 and TRBJ1-1; TRBD1 aligns across 9 bases. The CDR3 spans 15 residues. The V gene end was trimmed by 7 bases and the J gene end by 1 base; junction bases not matched to a gene: 7. Germline CDR1 SEHNR, CDR2 FQNEAQ (reference sequence). CDR3 nucleotides: TGTGCCAGCATAGAATTGGGACAGGGGAACACTGAAGCTTTCTTT. It encodes CASIELGQGNTEAFF.

This rearrangement joins TRBV6-1 to TRBJ2-2; a possible D gene is TRBD2 (5 bases). Germline V lookup: CDR1 MNHNS, CDR2 SASEGT. V was trimmed by 3 bases and J by 4 bases, leaving 9 bases between them. The CDR3 covers 14 residues. As DNA, the CDR3 is TGTGCCAGCAGTGAGGACGGACTCACCGGGGAGCTGTTTTTT. It is translated as CASSEDGLTGELFF.

The CDR3 bases are TGTGCCAGCAGCTTAGTCGGGGCGGTGCTCTATGGCTACACCTTC. This codes for CASSLVGAVLYGYTF. The chain has TRBV7-2 and TRBJ1-2; D might be TRBD1 (5 bases). In germline, CDR1 is SGHTA, CDR2 FQGNSA. Trimming took 1 base from V and 4 from J, leaving 13 bases between them. This CDR3 has 15 amino acids.

V gene TRBV2 combines with J gene TRBJ2-7; D call uncertain. The V gene's germline CDR1 is SNHLY and CDR2 FYNNEI. V was clipped by 3 bases and J by 3 bases, with 12 bases between them. CDR3 length: 14 residues. The CDR3 DNA reads TGTGCCAGCAGTGAGGCGGTCGGCAACTACGAGCAGTACTTC. It is translated as CASSEAVGNYEQYF.

DNA of the CDR3: TGTGCCAGCAGTGAAGAGCGGGGCTACAATGAGCAGTTCTTC. It specifies CASSEERGYNEQFF. V gene TRBV2 combines with J gene TRBJ2-1, with 7 bases identical to TRBD2. Germline assignment: CDR1 SNHLY and CDR2 FYNNEI. V was pared by 1 base and J by 3 bases, with 0 bases of the junction left unmatched. This CDR3 is 14 amino acids long.

The chain employs TRBV28 and TRBJ2-7, with TRBD1 identical over 7 bases. After removal of 4 bases from V and 1 base from J, the junction contained 1 base not matched to a gene. CDR3 length: 13 residues. Germline V lookup: CDR1 MDHEN, CDR2 SYDVKM. CDR3 sequence reads: CASSSGQSYEQYV. As DNA, the CDR3 is TGTGCCAGCAGTTCGGGACAGTCCTACGAGCAGTACGTC.

A single count supports this clone. The gene calls are TRBV24-1 and TRBJ2-1; weak D call: TRBD1 (5 bases). CDR1 and CDR2 (germline): KGHDR, SFDVKD. This CDR3 comprises 12 residues. V was trimmed by 3 bases and J by 10 bases, leaving 9 bases between them. CDR3 in DNA: TGTGCCACCAGTGATCCCCCAGGGGAGCAGTTCTTC. It encodes CATSDPPGEQFF.

A few counts support this clone. The chain carries TRBV11-2 and TRBJ2-3; D is uncertain. Trimming stripped 5 bases from V and 9 bases from J, with 21 bases between. This CDR3 has 15 residues. Germline values: CDR1 SGHAT, CDR2 FQNNGV. The DNA of the CDR3 is TGTGCCAGCAGCCCAAATTCTGAACTCTTCTCCACGCAGTATTTT. It translates to CASSPNSELFSTQYF.

The genes are TRBV5-1 and TRBJ2-2, with D possibly matching TRBD2 (5 bases). Trimming took 0 bases from V and 5 from J, leaving 14 bases between them. Germline V lookup: CDR1 SGHRS, CDR2 YFSETQ. The CDR3 is made up of 16 amino acids. Here the CDR3 DNA reads TGCGCCAGCAGCTTGGCCGTCGGGGAAGGAACCGGGGAGCTGTTTTTT. Its translation: CASSLAVGEGTGELFF. Together with reference TRBV5-1 and TRBJ2-2, the CDR3 gives the full variable domain: KAGVTQTPRYLIKTRGQQVTLSCSPISGHRSVSWYQQTPGQGLQFLFEYFSETQRNKGNFPGRFSGRQFSNSRSEMNVSTLELGDSALYLCASSLAVGEGTGELFFGEGSRLTVL.

This sequence joins TRBV18 and TRBJ1-1; 7 nucleotides agree with TRBD1. V dropped 3 bases and J dropped 1; count of bases not matched to a gene: 5. Germline assignment: CDR1 KGHSH and CDR2 LQKENI. This CDR3 has 15 amino acids. CDR3 sequence (DNA): TGTGCCAGCTCACCTGGGGACAGATGGAACACTGAAGCTTTCTTT. Translated: CASSPGDRWNTEAFF.

The V and J genes are TRBV7-8 and TRBJ1-6; a possible D gene is TRBD1 (5 bases). CDR1 and CDR2 (germline): SGHVS, FQNEAQ. V lost 5 bases and J lost 9, with 20 bases in between. The CDR3 extends over 16 amino acids. CDR3 loop: CASSTQTGLGGSPLHF. The CDR3 coding sequence is TGTGCCAGCAGCACGCAGACCGGTTTGGGGGGTTCACCCCTCCACTTT.

The chain joins TRBV28 to TRBJ1-4, with D unclear. The germline gives CDR1 MDHEN, CDR2 SYDVKM. V dropped 3 bases and J dropped 6 bases, with 2 bases sitting between them. This CDR3 comprises 11 residues. CDR3: CASSFYEKLFF. As DNA, the CDR3 is TGTGCCAGCAGTTTTTATGAAAAACTGTTTTTT.

The V and J genes are TRBV18 and TRBJ1-5, with unresolved D. This CDR3 has 15 amino acids. CDR1 is KGHSH, CDR2 LQKENI, per germline. V lost 3 bases to trimming and J lost 0 bases, with 9 bases between them. The CDR3 reads CASSPGVNSNQPQHF. CDR3 DNA: TGTGCCAGCTCACCCGGGGTCAATAGCAATCAGCCCCAGCATTTT.

This chain uses TRBV10-1 with TRBJ2-1, with 8 bases lining up with TRBD2. The V segment lost 3 bases and the J segment 5 bases; nucleotides outside the gene matches: 9. The germline CDR1 and CDR2 sequences are WNHNN and SYGVQD (reference sequence). This CDR3 spans 16 amino acids. CDR3 sequence reads: CASSDGSASGHNEQFF. CDR3 nucleotides: TGCGCCAGCAGTGACGGCTCGGCTAGCGGGCACAATGAGCAGTTCTTC.

V gene TRBV9 combines with J gene TRBJ2-7; 10 positions match TRBD2. Germline trimming cut 4 bases from V and 7 bases from J; bases unmatched to any gene: 8. Germline V gives CDR1 SGDLS, CDR2 YYNGEE. CDR3 length: 14 amino acids. The CDR3 DNA follows: TGTGCCAGCAGCTTCATAGCGGGAGGAGGGGAGCAGTACTTC. This encodes CASSFIAGGGEQYF. The full variable domain, with the rest looked up from reference TRBV9 and TRBJ2-7, is DSGVTQTPKHLITATGQRVTLRCSPRSGDLSVYWYQQSLDQGLQFLIQYYNGEERAKGNILERFSAQQFPDLHSELNLSSLELGDSALYFCASSFIAGGGEQYFGPGTRLTVT.

CDR3 amino acids: CASSLLAGAVGNTEAFF. CDR3 in DNA: TGTGCCAGCAGTTTATTGGCCGGGGCAGTGGGGAACACTGAAGCTTTCTTT. The chain links TRBV28 to TRBJ1-1; TRBD1 is a possible D gene (5 bases). Trimming took off 1 base at V and 1 base at J, with 16 bases between the two ends. CDR1 is MDHEN, CDR2 SYDVKM, per germline. This CDR3 contains 17 residues.

The chain combines TRBV18 with TRBJ1-2; tentative D call: TRBD1 (5 bases). V shed 2 bases and J shed 0 bases, with 13 bases lying between them. The germline V gene encodes CDR1 KGHSH and CDR2 LQKENI. The CDR3 consists of 16 residues. The DNA for the CDR3 is TGTGCCAGCTCACCAGAGACAGACATTACTAACTATGGCTACACCTTC. Protein sequence: CASSPETDITNYGYTF.

This chain joins TRBV11-2 and TRBJ2-7, with D tentatively TRBD1 or TRBD2 (7 bases each). Germline CDR1 SGHAT, CDR2 FQNNGV. The CDR3 has 15 residues. Trimming took off 4 bases at V and 4 bases at J, with 17 bases between the two ends. The CDR3 coding sequence is TGTGCCAGCAGCTCACTCAGGGGGGGACCTTACGAGCAGTACGTC. It specifies CASSSLRGGPYEQYV.

This clone was picked up a small number of times. This chain uses TRBV15 with TRBJ1-2; D unresolved. This CDR3 has 13 residues. V gave up 1 base and J gave up 6 bases, with 9 bases separating them. Germline CDR1 and CDR2: LNHNV and YYDKDF (reference sequence). Here the CDR3 reads CATSRGLGDGYTF. CDR3 DNA: TGTGCCACCAGCAGAGGGTTGGGTGATGGCTACACCTTC.

This clone was detected only a few times. The rearrangement links TRBV6-1 to TRBJ2-2; the D gene is possibly TRBD2 (5 bases). There are 14 residues in the CDR3. Germline CDR1 is MNHNS and CDR2 is SASEGT. V was clipped by 2 bases and J by 4 bases, with 8 bases between them. CDR3 coding DNA: TGTGCCAGCAGTGAAACTGGGAGCACCGGGGAGCTGTTTTTT. Its protein product is CASSETGSTGELFF.

The chain links TRBV28 to TRBJ1-5; 7 bases map to TRBD1. Germline V CDR1 and CDR2: MDHEN, SYDVKM. V dropped 6 bases and J dropped 7; count of bases not matched to a gene: 6. The CDR3 covers 13 residues. CDR3 sequence (DNA): TGTGCCAGCAGCCGGGACAGTCGCCAGCCCCAGCATTTT. Amino acid sequence: CASSRDSRQPQHF. The full variable domain, rest sourced from reference TRBV28 and TRBJ1-5, is DVKVTQSSRYLVKRTGEKVFLECVQDMDHENMFWYRQDPGLGLRLIYFSYDVKMKEKGDIPEGYSVSREKKERFSLILESASTNQTSMYLCASSRDSRQPQHFGDGTRLSIL.

This clone was seen a few times. The chain links TRBV30 to TRBJ2-7; 10 bases fit TRBD1. The CDR3 is 15 amino acids. Germline values: CDR1 GTSNPN, CDR2 SVGIG (reference sequence). V lost 3 bases to trimming and J lost 2 bases; unmatched junction nucleotides: 7. The CDR3 sequence: CAWSPGTGEAYEQYF. In nucleotides, the CDR3 is TGTGCCTGGAGCCCAGGGACAGGGGAGGCCTACGAGCAGTACTTC.

The chain couples TRBV24-1 to TRBJ2-1, with 9 bases identical to TRBD2. The germline CDR1 and CDR2 sequences are KGHDR and SFDVKD. This CDR3 comprises 16 residues. V shed 3 bases and J 3 bases; nucleotides not matched to a gene: 5. The CDR3 nucleotides are TGTGCCACCAGTGATCCCGCGGGGGGGGTCTACAATGAGCAGTTCTTC. Amino acids: CATSDPAGGVYNEQFF.

V and J are TRBV11-2 and TRBJ1-6; D call uncertain. Per the germline V gene, CDR1 is SGHAT and CDR2 is FQNNGV. V dropped 3 bases and J dropped 6 bases, with 0 bases sitting between them. CDR3 length: 11 amino acids. The CDR3 DNA is TGTGCCAGCAGCTTTAATTCACCCCTCCACTTT. Amino acids: CASSFNSPLHF. The full variable domain, rest sourced from reference TRBV11-2 and TRBJ1-6, is EAGVAQSPRYKIIEKRQSVAFWCNPISGHATLYWYQQILGQGPKLLIQFQNNGVVDDSQLPKDRFSAERLKGVDSTLKIQPAKLEDSAVYLCASSFNSPLHFGNGTRLTVT.

The gene calls are TRBV25-1 and TRBJ1-4, with 7 bases lining up with TRBD1. The germline V gene has CDR1 MGHDK and CDR2 SYGVNS. The CDR3 totals 14 residues. V trimming: 4 bases; J trimming: 4 bases; junction bases outside the gene matches: 3. CDR3 coding DNA: TGTGCCAGCAGTGTCCGGGACAGTAATGAAAAACTGTTTTTT. It translates to CASSVRDSNEKLFF.

This chain links TRBV6-5 with TRBJ1-6; D uncertain. Looked up from germline, CDR1 is MNHEY and CDR2 is SVGAGI. This CDR3 spans 15 amino acids. V lost 0 bases, J lost 8 bases, and 11 bases lay in between. Here the CDR3 DNA reads TGTGCCAGCAGTTACTCATCGGGGTTAGATTCACCCCTCCACTTT. Encoded protein: CASSYSSGLDSPLHF.

The V and J genes are TRBV5-1 and TRBJ2-1; D call uncertain. Germline-derived CDR1 and CDR2 are SGHRS and YFSETQ. V shed 0 bases and J shed 4 bases, with 8 bases lying between them. The CDR3 is 14 amino acids. Written as DNA, the CDR3 is TGCGCCAGCAGCTTGGGTCTACATTACAATGAGCAGTTCTTC. It specifies CASSLGLHYNEQFF. Supplemented by reference TRBV5-1 and TRBJ2-1, the full variable domain reads KAGVTQTPRYLIKTRGQQVTLSCSPISGHRSVSWYQQTPGQGLQFLFEYFSETQRNKGNFPGRFSGRQFSNSRSEMNVSTLELGDSALYLCASSLGLHYNEQFFGPGTRLTVL.

The CDR3 coding sequence is TGTGCCTGGAGTGTACAGGTGGACACAGATACGCAGTATTTT. Amino acid sequence: CAWSVQVDTDTQYF. The genes are TRBV30 and TRBJ2-3, with D possibly matching TRBD1 (5 bases). The CDR3 has 14 amino acids. V lost 0 bases and J 2 bases, leaving 9 bases between the germline ends. Germline assignment: CDR1 GTSNPN and CDR2 SVGIG (reference sequence).

The rearrangement joins TRBV12-5 to TRBJ2-3; 10 bases agree with TRBD2. This CDR3 comprises 18 residues. Trimming took 0 bases from V and 2 from J; bases not matched to a gene: 8. Per germline, CDR1 LGHNT and CDR2 FRNRAP. This chain's CDR3 is CASGLVLSGRTNTDTQYF. DNA for the CDR3: TGTGCTAGTGGTTTGGTACTTAGCGGGAGGACCAACACAGATACGCAGTATTTT.